This T cell receptor beta chain was sequenced during a study of blood T cell repertoires in COVID-19. Germline lookup yields CDR1 LGHNT and CDR2 FRNRAP. The CDR3 has 12 residues. V lost 6 bases and J lost 3; bases outside the gene matches: 1. Sequencing used immunoSEQ multiplex PCR; TCRdb keeps in-frame clones, though not all of them. The sample includes more than 90,000 clones, approximately 83% of them seen just once. The chain has TRBV12-5 and TRBJ1-1; TRBD1 agrees at 7 bases. The sequence was obtained from a woman in her sixties or seventies with acute or convalescent COVID-19. Sequenced input: peripheral blood. Written as DNA, the CDR3 is TGTGCTAGTGGCAGGGGGGACACTGAAGCTTTCTTT. It encodes CASGRGDTEAFF.